The 6 T cell receptor beta chains in this list originate from one sample, sequenced in a study of cytomegalovirus exposure and HLA in healthy donors. Method: immunoSEQ multiplex PCR; TCRdb's copy keeps in-frame clones and lacks some. The data hold roughly 75,000 clones, with 90% to 95% observed a single time. The sample was PBMCs. These receptors all stem from a man aged 18-30 years in good health and CMV-seropositive.

The rearrangement joins TRBV28 to TRBJ1-5; D is perhaps TRBD1 (5 bases). The ends were cut back, 3 bases at V and 3 bases at J, with 12 bases in the middle. This CDR3 has 15 amino acids. From germline, CDR1 is MDHEN and CDR2 SYDVKM. For the CDR3, the DNA is TGTGCCAGCAGTTTCTTCGACAGCAACAATCAGCCCCAGCATTTT. It is translated as CASSFFDSNNQPQHF.

The gene calls are TRBV19 and TRBJ1-5, with a possible D match to TRBD1 (6 bases). V was trimmed by 5 bases and J by 6 bases, leaving 17 bases between them. The CDR3 is made up of 15 amino acids. The V gene's germline CDR1 is LNHDA and CDR2 SQIVND (reference sequence). The CDR3 sequence is CASSLTGRQAQPQHF. As DNA, the CDR3 is TGTGCCAGTAGTCTGACAGGTCGGCAAGCTCAGCCCCAGCATTTT.

V gene TRBV6-1 combines with J gene TRBJ2-6, with 8 bases matching TRBD1. This CDR3 is 15 amino acids long. The V gene end was trimmed by 11 bases and the J gene end by 4 bases; junction bases not matched to a gene: 10. Germline lookup yields CDR1 MNHNS and CDR2 SASEGT. The CDR3: CAGGQGTSGANVLTF. The CDR3 DNA follows: TGTGCCGGTGGACAGGGTACGTCAGGGGCCAACGTCCTGACTTTC.

The CDR3: CASSLTGYTNQPQHF. The CDR3 nucleotides read TGTGCCAGCAGCCTAACAGGATATACAAATCAGCCCCAGCATTTT. The rearrangement links TRBV7-2 to TRBJ1-5; D perhaps matches TRBD1 (5 bases). This CDR3 comprises 15 residues. The germline CDR1 and CDR2 sequences are SGHTA and FQGNSA. V was shortened by 5 bases and J by 4 bases, with 15 bases between the two germline ends.

The rearrangement joins TRBV7-9 to TRBJ2-7; 7 bases map to TRBD2. J was trimmed by 2 bases and V by 5 bases; bases with no gene match: 9. Germline-derived CDR1 and CDR2 are SEHNR and FQNEAQ (reference sequence). The CDR3 consists of 15 residues. CDR3 loop: CASSPGTTTTYEQYF. In DNA form, the CDR3 reads TGTGCCAGCAGCCCCGGGACTACCACTACCTACGAGCAGTACTTC. Full variable domain (remainder filled in from reference TRBV7-9 and TRBJ2-7): DTGVSQNPRHKITKRGQNVTFRCDPISEHNRLYWYRQTLGQGPEFLTYFQNEAQLEKSRLLSDRFSAERPKGSFSTLEIQRTEQGDSAMYLCASSPGTTTTYEQYFGPGTRLTVT.

The V call is TRBV7-2, the J call TRBJ1-2, with a possible D match to TRBD1 (5 bases). Germline V gene sequence: CDR1 SGHTA, CDR2 FQGNSA. The CDR3 consists of 13 residues. The V and J ends lost 3 bases and 2 bases respectively, with 7 bases between them. CDR3 in amino acids: CASSLGQNYGYTF. In DNA form, the CDR3 reads TGTGCCAGCAGCTTGGGGCAGAACTATGGCTACACCTTC.